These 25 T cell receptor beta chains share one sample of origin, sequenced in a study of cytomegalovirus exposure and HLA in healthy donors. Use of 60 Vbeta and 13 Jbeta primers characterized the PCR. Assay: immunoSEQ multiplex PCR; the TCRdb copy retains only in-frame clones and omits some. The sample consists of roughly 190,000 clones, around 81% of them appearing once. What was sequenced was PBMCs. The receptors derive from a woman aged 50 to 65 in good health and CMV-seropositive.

CDR3 sequence: CASSLFGGTDTQYF. Written as DNA, the CDR3 is TGTGCCAGCAGCTTATTCGGGGGCACAGATACGCAGTATTTT. The chain recombines TRBV7-9 with TRBJ2-3, with a weak D call TRBD2 (5 bases). The CDR3 spans 14 residues. Per the germline V gene, CDR1 is SEHNR and CDR2 is FQNEAQ (reference sequence). V gave up 2 bases and J gave up 1 base, with 7 bases separating them.

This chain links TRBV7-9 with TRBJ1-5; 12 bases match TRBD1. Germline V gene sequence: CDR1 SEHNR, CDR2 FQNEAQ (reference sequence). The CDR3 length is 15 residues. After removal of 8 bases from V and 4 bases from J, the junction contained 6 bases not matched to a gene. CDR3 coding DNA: TGTGCCAGCGAGTCGGGACAGGGGGCGAATCAGCCCCAGCATTTT. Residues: CASESGQGANQPQHF.

CDR3 sequence reads: CASRFRRGAGEETQYF. CDR3 nucleotides: TGTGCCAGCAGATTCAGGAGGGGAGCGGGGGAGGAGACCCAGTACTTC. This chain connects TRBV27 to TRBJ2-5; 8 positions agree with TRBD2. The CDR3 runs to 16 residues. Germline V CDR1 and CDR2: MNHEY, SMNVEV (reference sequence). With V trimmed by 6 bases and J by 5 bases, 14 bases remained unmatched.

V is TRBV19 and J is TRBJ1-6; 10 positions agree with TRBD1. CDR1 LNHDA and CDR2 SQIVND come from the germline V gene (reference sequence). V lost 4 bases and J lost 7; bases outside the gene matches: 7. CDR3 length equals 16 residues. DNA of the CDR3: TGTGCCAGTAGTAGAATTCCGGGACAGGGGAATTCACCCCTCCACTTT. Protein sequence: CASSRIPGQGNSPLHF.

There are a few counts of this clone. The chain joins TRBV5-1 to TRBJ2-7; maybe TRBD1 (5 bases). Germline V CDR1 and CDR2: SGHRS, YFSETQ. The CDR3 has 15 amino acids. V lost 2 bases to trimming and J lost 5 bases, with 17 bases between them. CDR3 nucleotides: TGCGCCAGCAGCTTACAGGCTCCTCAACTGAACGAGCAGTACTTC. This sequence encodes CASSLQAPQLNEQYF.

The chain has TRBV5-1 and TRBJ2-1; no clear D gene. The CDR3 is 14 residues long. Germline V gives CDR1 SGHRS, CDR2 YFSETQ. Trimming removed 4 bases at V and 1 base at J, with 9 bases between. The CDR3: CASSLLTSYNEQFF. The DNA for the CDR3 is TGCGCCAGCAGCCTTCTGACATCCTACAATGAGCAGTTCTTC.

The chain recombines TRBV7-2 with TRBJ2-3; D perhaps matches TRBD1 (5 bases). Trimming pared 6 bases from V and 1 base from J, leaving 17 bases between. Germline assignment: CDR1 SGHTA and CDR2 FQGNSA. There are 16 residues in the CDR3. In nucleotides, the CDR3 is TGTGCCAGCAGACTTTTAGGGGCTTGGGGCACAGATACGCAGTATTTT. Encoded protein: CASRLLGAWGTDTQYF.

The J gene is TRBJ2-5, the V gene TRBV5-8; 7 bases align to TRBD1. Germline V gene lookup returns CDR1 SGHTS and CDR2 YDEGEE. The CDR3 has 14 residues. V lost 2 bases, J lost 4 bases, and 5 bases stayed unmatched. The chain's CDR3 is CASSLNRGRETQYF. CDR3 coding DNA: TGTGCCAGCAGCTTAAACAGGGGACGAGAGACCCAGTACTTC.

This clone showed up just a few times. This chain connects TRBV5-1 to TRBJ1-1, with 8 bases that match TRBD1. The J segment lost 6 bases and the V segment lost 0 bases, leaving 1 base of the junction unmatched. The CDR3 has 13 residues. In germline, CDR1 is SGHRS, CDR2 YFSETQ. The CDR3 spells CASSLEGQAEAFF. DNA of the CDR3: TGCGCCAGCAGCTTGGAGGGACAGGCTGAAGCTTTCTTT.

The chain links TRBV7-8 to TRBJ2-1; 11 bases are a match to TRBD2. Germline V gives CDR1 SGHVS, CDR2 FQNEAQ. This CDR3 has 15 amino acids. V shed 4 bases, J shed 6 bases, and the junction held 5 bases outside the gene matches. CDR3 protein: CASSSLAGAPNEQFF. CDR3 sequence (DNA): TGTGCCAGCAGCTCACTAGCGGGGGCCCCCAATGAGCAGTTCTTC.

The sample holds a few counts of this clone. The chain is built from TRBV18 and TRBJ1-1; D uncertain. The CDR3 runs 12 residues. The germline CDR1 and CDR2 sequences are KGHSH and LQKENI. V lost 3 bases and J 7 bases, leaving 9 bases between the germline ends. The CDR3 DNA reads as TGTGCCAGCTCACCCCAATCAAATGAAGCTTTCTTT. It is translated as CASSPQSNEAFF.

The CDR3 DNA is TGTGCCAGTACCCCCCACTCGGACAGGAACTATGGCTACACCTTC. It codes for CASTPHSDRNYGYTF. The V and J genes are TRBV19 and TRBJ1-2; 7 bases line up with TRBD1. Germline values: CDR1 LNHDA, CDR2 SQIVND (reference sequence). After removal of 7 bases from V and 2 bases from J, the junction contained 10 bases not matched to a gene. The CDR3 spans 15 residues.

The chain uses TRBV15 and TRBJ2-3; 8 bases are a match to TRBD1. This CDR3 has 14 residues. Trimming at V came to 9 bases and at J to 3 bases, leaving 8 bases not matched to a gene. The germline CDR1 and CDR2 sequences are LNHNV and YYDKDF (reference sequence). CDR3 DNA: TGTGCCACTCGACAGCACAGGGGGACAGATACGCAGTATTTT. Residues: CATRQHRGTDTQYF.

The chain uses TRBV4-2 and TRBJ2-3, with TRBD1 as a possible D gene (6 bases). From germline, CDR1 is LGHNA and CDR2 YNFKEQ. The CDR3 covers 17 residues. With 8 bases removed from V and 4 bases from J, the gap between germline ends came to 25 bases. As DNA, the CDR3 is TGTGCCAGCTCGATGAGCAGGGGAAGGGACGCCCCAGATACGCAGTATTTT. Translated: CASSMSRGRDAPDTQYF.

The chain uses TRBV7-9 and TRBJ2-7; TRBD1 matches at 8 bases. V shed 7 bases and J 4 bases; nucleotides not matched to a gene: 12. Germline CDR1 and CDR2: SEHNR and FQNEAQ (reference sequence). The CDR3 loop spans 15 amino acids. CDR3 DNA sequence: TGTGCCAGCACCCCCCAGCGGACAGGGCGATACGAGCAGTACTTC. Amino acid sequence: CASTPQRTGRYEQYF.

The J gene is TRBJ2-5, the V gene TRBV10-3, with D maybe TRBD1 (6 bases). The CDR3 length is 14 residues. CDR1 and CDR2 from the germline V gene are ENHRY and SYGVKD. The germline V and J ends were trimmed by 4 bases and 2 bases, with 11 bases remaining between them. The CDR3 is CAISAQGWQETQYF. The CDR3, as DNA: TGTGCCATCAGTGCACAGGGTTGGCAAGAGACCCAGTACTTC.

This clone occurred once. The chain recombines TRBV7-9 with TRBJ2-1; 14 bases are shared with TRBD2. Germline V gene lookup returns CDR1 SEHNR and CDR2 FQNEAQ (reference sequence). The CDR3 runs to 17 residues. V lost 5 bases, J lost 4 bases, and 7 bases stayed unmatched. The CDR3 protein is CASSPPGLAGVYNEQFF. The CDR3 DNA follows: TGTGCCAGCAGCCCACCGGGACTAGCGGGGGTTTACAATGAGCAGTTCTTC.

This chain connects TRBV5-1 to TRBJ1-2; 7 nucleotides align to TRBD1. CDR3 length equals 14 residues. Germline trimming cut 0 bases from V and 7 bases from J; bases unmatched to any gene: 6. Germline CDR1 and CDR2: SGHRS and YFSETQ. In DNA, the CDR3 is TGCGCCAGCAGCTTGGATCAGGGGGACGGTGGCTACACCTTC. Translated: CASSLDQGDGGYTF. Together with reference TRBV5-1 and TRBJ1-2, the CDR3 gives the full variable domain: KAGVTQTPRYLIKTRGQQVTLSCSPISGHRSVSWYQQTPGQGLQFLFEYFSETQRNKGNFPGRFSGRQFSNSRSEMNVSTLELGDSALYLCASSLDQGDGGYTFGSGTRLTVV.

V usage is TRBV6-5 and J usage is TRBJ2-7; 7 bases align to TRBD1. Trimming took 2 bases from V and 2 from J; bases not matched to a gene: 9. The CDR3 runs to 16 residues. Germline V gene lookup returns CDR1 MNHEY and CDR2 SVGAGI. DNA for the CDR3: TGTGCCAGCAGTTACCTGGGACAGCCCAACCCCTACGAGCAGTACTTC. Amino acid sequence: CASSYLGQPNPYEQYF.

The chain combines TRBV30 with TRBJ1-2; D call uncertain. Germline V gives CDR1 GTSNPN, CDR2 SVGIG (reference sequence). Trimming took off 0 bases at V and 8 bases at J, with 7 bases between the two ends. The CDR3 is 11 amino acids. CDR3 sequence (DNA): TGTGCCTGGAGTGTCAGATTAGGCTACACCTTC. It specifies CAWSVRLGYTF.

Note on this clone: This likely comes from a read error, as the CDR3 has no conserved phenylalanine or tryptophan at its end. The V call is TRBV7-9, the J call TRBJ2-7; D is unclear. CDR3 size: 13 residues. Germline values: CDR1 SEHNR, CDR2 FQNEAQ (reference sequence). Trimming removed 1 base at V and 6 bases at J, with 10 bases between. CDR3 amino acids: CASSLEDNPEQYL. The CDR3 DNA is TGTGCCAGCAGCTTAGAAGACAATCCCGAGCAGTACCTC.

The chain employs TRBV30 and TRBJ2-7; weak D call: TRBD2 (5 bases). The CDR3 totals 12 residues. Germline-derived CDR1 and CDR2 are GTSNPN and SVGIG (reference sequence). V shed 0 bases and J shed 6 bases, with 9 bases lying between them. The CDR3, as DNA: TGTGCCTGGAGTGTACGAGGGCTCGAGCAGTACTTC. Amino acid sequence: CAWSVRGLEQYF.

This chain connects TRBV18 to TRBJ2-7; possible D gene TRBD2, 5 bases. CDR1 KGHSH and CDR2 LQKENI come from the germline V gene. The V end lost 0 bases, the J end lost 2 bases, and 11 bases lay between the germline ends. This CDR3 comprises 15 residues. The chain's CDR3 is CASSPPRVWAYEQYF. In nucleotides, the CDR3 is TGTGCCAGCTCACCACCGCGGGTTTGGGCCTACGAGCAGTACTTC.

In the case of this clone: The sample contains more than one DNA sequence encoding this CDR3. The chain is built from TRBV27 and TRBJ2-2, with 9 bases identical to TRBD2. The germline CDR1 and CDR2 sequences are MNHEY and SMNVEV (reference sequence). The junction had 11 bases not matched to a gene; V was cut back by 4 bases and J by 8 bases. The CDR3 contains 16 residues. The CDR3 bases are TGTGCCAGCAGTTCCTTGGCGGGGGGGCCCTCTGGGGAGCTGTTTTTT. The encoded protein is CASSSLAGGPSGELFF.

CDR3 DNA: TGTGCCAGCAGCGTGGGGGCTGAAAAACTGTTTTTT. Translated: CASSVGAEKLFF. The chain recombines TRBV6-1 with TRBJ1-4, with D perhaps TRBD1 (6 bases). Trimming pared 6 bases from V and 7 bases from J, leaving 9 bases between. CDR3 size: 12 residues. CDR1 is MNHNS and CDR2 is SASEGT in the germline V gene.